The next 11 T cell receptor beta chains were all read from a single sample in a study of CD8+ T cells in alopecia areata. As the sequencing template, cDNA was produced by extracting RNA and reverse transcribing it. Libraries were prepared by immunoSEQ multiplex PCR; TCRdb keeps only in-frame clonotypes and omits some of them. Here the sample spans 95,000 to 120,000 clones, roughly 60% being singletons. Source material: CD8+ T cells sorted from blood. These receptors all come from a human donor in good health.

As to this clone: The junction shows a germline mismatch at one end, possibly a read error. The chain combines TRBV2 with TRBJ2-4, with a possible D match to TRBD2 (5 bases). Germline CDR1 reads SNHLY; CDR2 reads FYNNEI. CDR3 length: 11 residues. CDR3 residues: CASRSSGDKNF. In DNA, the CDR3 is TGTGCCAGCAGAAGCTCCGGGGATAAGAACTTC.

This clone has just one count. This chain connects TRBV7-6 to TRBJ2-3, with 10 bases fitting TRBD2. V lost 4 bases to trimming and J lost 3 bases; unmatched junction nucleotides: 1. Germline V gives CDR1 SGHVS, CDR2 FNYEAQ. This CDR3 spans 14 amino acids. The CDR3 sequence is CASSWTSGTDTQYF. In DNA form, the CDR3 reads TGTGCCAGCAGCTGGACTAGCGGTACAGATACGCAGTATTTT.

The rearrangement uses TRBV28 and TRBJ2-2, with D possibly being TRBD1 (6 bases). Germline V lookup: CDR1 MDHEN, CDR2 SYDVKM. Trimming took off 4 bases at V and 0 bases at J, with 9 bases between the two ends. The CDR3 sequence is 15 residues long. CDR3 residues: CASSSGAPNTGELFF. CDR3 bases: TGTGCCAGCAGTTCAGGGGCCCCGAACACCGGGGAGCTGTTTTTT.

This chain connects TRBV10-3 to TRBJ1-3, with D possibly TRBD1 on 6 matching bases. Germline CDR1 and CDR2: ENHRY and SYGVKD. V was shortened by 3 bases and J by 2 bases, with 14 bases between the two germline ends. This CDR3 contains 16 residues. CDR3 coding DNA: TGTGCCATCAGTGACCTGGACAGTCTAGCTGGAAACACCATATATTTT. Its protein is CAISDLDSLAGNTIYF.

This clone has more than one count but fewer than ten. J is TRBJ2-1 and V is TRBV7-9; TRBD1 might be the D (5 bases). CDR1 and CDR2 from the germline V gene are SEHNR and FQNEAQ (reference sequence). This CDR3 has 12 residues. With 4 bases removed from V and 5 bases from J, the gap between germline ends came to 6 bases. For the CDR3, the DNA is TGTGCCAGCAGCTCGACAGACAATGAGCAGTTCTTC. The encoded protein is CASSSTDNEQFF.

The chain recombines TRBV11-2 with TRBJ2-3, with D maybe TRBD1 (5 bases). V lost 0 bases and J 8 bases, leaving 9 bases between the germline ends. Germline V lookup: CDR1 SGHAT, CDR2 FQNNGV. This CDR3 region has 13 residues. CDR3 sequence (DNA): TGTGCCAGCAGCTTAGAAATAGACAGTACGCAGTATTTT. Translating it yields CASSLEIDSTQYF.

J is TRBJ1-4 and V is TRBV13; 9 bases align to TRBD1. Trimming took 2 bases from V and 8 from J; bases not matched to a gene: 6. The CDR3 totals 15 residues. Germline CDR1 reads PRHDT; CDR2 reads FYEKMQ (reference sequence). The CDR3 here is CASSLYTGGSEKLFF. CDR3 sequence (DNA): TGTGCCAGCAGCTTATATACAGGGGGCTCGGAAAAACTGTTTTTT.

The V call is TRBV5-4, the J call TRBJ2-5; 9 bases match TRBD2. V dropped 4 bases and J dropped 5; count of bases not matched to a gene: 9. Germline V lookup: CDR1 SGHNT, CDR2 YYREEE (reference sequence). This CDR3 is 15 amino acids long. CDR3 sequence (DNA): TGTGCCAGCAGCCGGACTAGCGTGTTTAGGGAGACCCAGTACTTC. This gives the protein CASSRTSVFRETQYF. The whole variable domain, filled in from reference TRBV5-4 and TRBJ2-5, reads ETGVTQSPTHLIKTRGQQVTLRCSSQSGHNTVSWYQQALGQGPQFIFQYYREEENGRGNFPPRFSGLQFPNYSSELNVNALELDDSALYLCASSRTSVFRETQYFGPGTRLLVL.

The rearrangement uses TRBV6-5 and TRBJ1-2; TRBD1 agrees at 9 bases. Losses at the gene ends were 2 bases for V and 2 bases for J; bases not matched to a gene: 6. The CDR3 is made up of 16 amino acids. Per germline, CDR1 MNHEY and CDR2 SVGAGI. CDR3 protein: CASSYTRGQGNYGYTF. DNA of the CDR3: TGTGCCAGCAGTTACACCCGAGGACAGGGGAACTATGGCTACACCTTC.

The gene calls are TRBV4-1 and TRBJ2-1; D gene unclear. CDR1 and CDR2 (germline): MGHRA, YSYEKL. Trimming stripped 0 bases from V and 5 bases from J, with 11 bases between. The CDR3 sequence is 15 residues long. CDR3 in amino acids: CASSQEGVLHNEQFF. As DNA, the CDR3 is TGCGCCAGCAGCCAAGAAGGAGTACTTCACAATGAGCAGTTCTTC.

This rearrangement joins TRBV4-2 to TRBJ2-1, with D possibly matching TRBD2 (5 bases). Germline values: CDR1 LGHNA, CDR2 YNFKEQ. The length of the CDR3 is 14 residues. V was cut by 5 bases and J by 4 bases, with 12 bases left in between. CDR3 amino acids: CASSYSTGYNEQFF. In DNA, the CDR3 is TGTGCCAGCAGCTACTCGACGGGGTACAATGAGCAGTTCTTC.